This T cell receptor beta chain emerged from a study of cytomegalovirus exposure and HLA in healthy donors. The V and J ends lost 4 bases and 4 bases, in that order; junction bases with no gene match: 7. This CDR3 region has 15 residues. Germline CDR1 reads MDHEN; CDR2 reads SYDVKM. This PCR relied on a set of 60 Vbeta primers and 13 Jbeta primers. Profiled with immunoSEQ multiplex PCR; TCRdb holds only in-frame clones, not every one. The top ten clones hold 5.9% of a sample with under 150,000 clones, approximately 78% of them seen once. The chain is built from TRBV28 and TRBJ1-3, with TRBD1 identical over 7 bases. Sequenced sample: PBMCs. The receptor comes from a woman aged 40-49 years in good health and CMV-seropositive. The CDR3 nucleotides read TGTGCCAGCAGTTCGCCGACAGGGTCGGGAAACACCATATATTTT. Translated, it gives CASSSPTGSGNTIYF.